This T cell receptor (beta chain) stems from a study of long-term antiretroviral therapy in people with HIV (dated 2022 in TCRdb). Concerning the study at large: Collection of the earliest samples took place about a decade ahead of the 2015 WHO recommendation for immediate ART, at a time when ART was typically delayed until CD4 counts fell. Whether ART initiation and durable HIV suppression were associated with changes in peripheral blood TRB repertoire composition and diversity was tested in a retrospective serial study. A total of approximately 200 cryopreserved PBMC samples came from a few dozen adults with confirmed HIV infection and were collected serially over a mean of roughly 6 years (range 1-12). Of the 30 to 35 participants with HIV, approximately twelve were female. No cross-contamination during QIAcube processing turned up in test extractions that ran a monoclonal T-cell line alongside 33 polyclonal samples. Overall study outcomes, separate from this receptor: Expanded TRB clones identified before ART initiation dominated the repertoire across all time points, though the dominance fluctuated and decreased in many PLHIV after ART. HIV repertoires had narrower CDR3 length ranges than controls, and the network structure suggested an antigen-experienced repertoire that shifted only slightly toward naive after ART. The samples span the years 2004 to 2017, and the ART regimens used at that time may not be as effective as current regimens. Because cell numbers in pre-ART samples were limited, unsorted PBMC were profiled instead of sorted CD4+ and CD8+ T cells. Limited PBMC availability meant only the TCR beta chain was sequenced, without alpha chain pairing. A significant increase in TRB diversity was found to be associated with ART initiation, although TRB diversity was observed to remain significantly below that of transplant donor controls even after long-term ART. No data were available on ART adherence, viral resistance or therapy changes, limiting inferences about post-ART repertoire changes.

Inclusion was restricted to participants for whom at least one PBMC sample before ART initiation and at least two post-ART samples were available. Treatment was received in the United States of America by all participants with HIV. Before DNA extraction, cryopreserved samples of about 0.95-10 million PBMC were thawed and washed. At the time of the earliest PBMC sample, participants with HIV were aged between about 20 and 54 years. Per participant, PBMC samples came from 1-4 timepoints prior to ART initiation and 2-8 timepoints following ART initiation, for a median of 7 samples. For every participant, serial HIV viral load, CD4+ T-cell count, ART history and demographic data were obtained. Genomic DNA was extracted from unsorted PBMC with a Qiagen kit on a QIAcube, with processing performed in batches of 12 samples. This clone was detected only once. Its target antigen remains unknown. The input lacks base qualities; no much larger clone sits a single base away.

CDR1 SGHVS and CDR2 FQNEAQ were looked up in the germline V gene. The CDR3 holds 21 amino acids from the cysteine to the phenylalanine. The retained sequence is limited to the CDR3, 63 bases, with the frame set at the first base. V ends up 2 bases short and J 8 bases short, with an unmatched junction base count of 25. The immunoSEQ hsTCRB v3.0 assay was used at survey level resolution to sequence the TRB variable region. TRB sequencing targeted a depth of roughly 35,000-55,000 T-cell genomes per sample. Pooled TRB libraries were sequenced on an Illumina MiSeq with a v3 150-cycle kit. Processing in the source paper ran as follows. Analysis of repertoires was carried out in R inside a reproducible Nextflow workflow spanning QC, data transformation and analysis. LymphoSeq2, an R package for AIRR-Seq data exploration, was used to implement custom analyses. A handful of samples that produced fewer than 5000 total TRB sequences were removed, so about 200 HIV repertoires were analyzed. Among the 190 or so HIV repertoires that were kept, almost 60 were collected before ART initiation and under 150 were collected after ART initiation. Repertoires were downsampled to 5000 TRB nucleotide sequences, with summary statistics averaged over 100 downsampling iterations. The analysis kept only TRB sequences whose CDR3 regions were at least seven amino acids long. Diversity was measured with a Shannon entropy-derived clonality score and the Gini coefficient. In the repertoire networks, any two of the top 5000 CDR3 amino acid sequences were linked whenever the two sequences differed by an edit distance of one. GLIPH2 predicted antigen specificity groups and MHC restriction for TRB CDR3 amino acid sequences. Known CMV, EBV, HIV or tissue antigen associations were flagged by matching CDR3 amino acid sequences against VDJdb and McPAS-TCR. Pre-ART, post-ART and control groups were compared with Wilcoxon signed-rank tests and Holm-Bonferroni correction. TCRdb provides this immuneACCESS table in a form limited to in-frame rearrangements. Some clones are lacking; in checked studies, under half of them reflect an unresolved V gene, and why the rest are absent is not known. The V and J calls and clone size are taken from that table; D and trimming were inferred from the DNA. The sample has some 16,000 clones on record, over 75% of them singletons. Around 4.3% of the sample is in the top ten clones.

The receptor comes from a young man with HIV. Sequencing used unsorted PBMCs, obtained 0.1 years before starting antiretroviral therapy. The chain links TRBV7-8 with TRBJ2-1, and TRBD2 matches 9 of the central bases. The sequence in DNA is TGTGCCAGCAGCTTACAAGGGAGGGGGGAACTAGCGGGCCACCTTGCGGATGAGCAGTTCTTC. This gives the protein CASSLQGRGELAGHLADEQFF. Reference TRBV7-8 and TRBJ2-1 proteins supply the regions before and after the CDR3; the full variable domain is: GAGVSQSPRYKVAKRGQDVALRCDPISGHVSLFWYQQALGQGPEFLTYFQNEAQLDKSGLPSDRFFAERPEGSVSTLKIQRTQQEDSAVYLCASSLQGRGELAGHLADEQFFGPGTRLTVL.